This T cell receptor (beta chain) was recovered during a study of blood T cells in healthy people across ages. Turning to this clonotype: Antigen: not known.

In terms of origin and age, donors were healthy Caucasian individuals from Russia aged 6 to 90. Study-wide points: Whereas aged donors had fewer naive CD4+ cells, long-lived donors had more of them and higher diversity. Roughly linear declines in TCR beta diversity per million T cells occurred with age.

The second PCR ran about 6 to 11 cycles with a sample-barcoded 5' primer and J-beta primers. TCRdb itself ran the 5' RACE reads through MiXCR, one entry per CDR3 protein. The sample shows 550,000 to 750,000 distinct CDR3 sequences, around a fifth of them seen only once. Sequencing used blood. The receptor's source is a man in his 70s in good health.

Here the CDR3 DNA reads TGTGCCAGCAGTTTAGATGGGCTGTGGGATGGCTACACCTTC. Encoded protein: CASSLDGLWDGYTF. The rearrangement links TRBV28 to TRBJ1-2; D gene uncertain. CDR1 MDHEN and CDR2 SYDVKM come from the germline V gene. Trimming removed 2 bases from V and 6 bases from J, with 13 bases in between. The CDR3 consists of 14 residues.